The clone carrying this T cell receptor beta chain was detected a few times. TCRdb reprocessed the PCR reads via MiXCR and lists one record per CDR3 protein. The repertoire holds under 30,000 distinct CDR3 sequences, with about half as singletons. J lost 0 bases, V lost 6 bases, and 10 bases had no gene match. The CDR3 runs to 16 residues. Germline V gene lookup returns CDR1 SNHLY and CDR2 FYNNEI. The source of the sample is a study of CD4 and CD8 cells across lung adenocarcinoma regions. The patients had localized lung adenocarcinoma, a non-small cell subtype. V usage is TRBV2 and J usage is TRBJ2-5, with 7 bases matching TRBD2. This TCR derives from a male donor with lung adenocarcinoma. The CD4 and CD8 labels of this study may be unreliable. Material for sequencing was CD8+ T cells from the center of a lung tumor. For the CDR3, the DNA is TGTGCCAGCAGGTTTGCTAGCGGATTGTACCAAGAGACCCAGTACTTC. This sequence encodes CASRFASGLYQETQYF.